Listed here is a single TCR beta chain. Sequenced by immunoSEQ multiplex PCR; TCRdb stores in-frame clones only, minus some. The table shows 100,000 to 150,000 clones, with roughly 84% occurring only once. This sample stems from a study of control samples from healthy donors and cancer patients. Trimming took 4 bases from V and 6 from J, leaving 13 bases between them. Per germline, CDR1 MRHNA and CDR2 SNTAGT. This CDR3 contains 15 residues. V usage is TRBV6-4 and J usage is TRBJ1-6; D perhaps matches TRBD1 (6 bases). What was sequenced was blood. The receptor's source is a man younger than 30 in good health. CDR3 residues: CASSARTAVNSPLHF. Written as DNA, the CDR3 is TGTGCCAGCAGTGCCAGGACAGCGGTTAATTCACCCCTCCACTTT.